These 7 T cell receptor beta chains were all obtained from the same sample, sequenced in a study of T cells in Graves' hyperthyroidism and ophthalmopathy. Regions amplified from RNA transcripts were the TCR beta CDR3 regions. Using the HTBI primer set, a first-round RT-PCR was run on the TCR CDR3. TCRdb reprocessed the multiplex PCR reads with MiXCR, giving one entry per CDR3 protein. The data show 700,000 to 850,000 distinct CDR3 sequences, 30% to 40% seen once. The material sequenced was blood. The receptors shown here come from a middle-aged woman with Graves' hyperthyroidism.

This clonotype was seen a few times. The chain uses TRBV7-8 and TRBJ2-7; a possible D gene is TRBD2 (6 bases). The CDR3 is 14 residues long. Germline V CDR1 and CDR2: SGHVS, FQNEAQ. V lost 5 bases and J lost 4, with 15 bases in between. The CDR3 region is CASSKGLPVYEQYF. Written as DNA, the CDR3 is TGTGCCAGCAGCAAGGGACTTCCCGTGTACGAGCAGTACTTC.

This clonotype was recorded a few times. The genes are TRBV6-4 and TRBJ1-5, with D perhaps matching TRBD1 (5 bases). V shed 6 bases and J shed 4 bases, with 16 bases lying between them. From germline, CDR1 is MRHNA and CDR2 SNTAGT. The CDR3 contains 15 residues. CDR3 sequence reads: CASRPIDRLNQPQHF. CDR3 in DNA: TGTGCCAGCAGGCCCATCGACAGACTGAATCAGCCCCAGCATTTT.

The chain combines TRBV12-3 or TRBV12-4 with TRBJ2-7; TRBD2 aligns across 10 bases. The V gene end was trimmed by 5 bases and the J gene end by 5 bases; junction bases not matched to a gene: 6. The CDR3 spans 14 residues. DNA of the CDR3: TGTGCCAGCAGTCGTCTAGCGGGGGTGAACGAGCAGTACTTC. This codes for CASSRLAGVNEQYF.

The chain uses TRBV7-7 and TRBJ1-4; tentatively, D is TRBD1 (6 bases). Germline CDR1 is SSHAT and CDR2 is FNYEAQ (reference sequence). The CDR3 is made up of 15 amino acids. The CDR3 region has the DNA TGTACTAGCAGCTTAGCTGCAGGGGCTAATGAAAAACTGTTTTTT. It specifies CTSSLAAGANEKLFF.

The chain joins TRBV24-1 to TRBJ1-1; 7 bases are shared with TRBD1. Germline V gives CDR1 KGHDR, CDR2 SFDVKD. With V trimmed by 4 bases and J by 3 bases, 7 bases remained unmatched. The CDR3 has 15 amino acids. The CDR3 is CATSETGTAHTEAFF. In DNA, the CDR3 is TGTGCCACCAGTGAGACAGGGACAGCGCACACTGAAGCTTTCTTT.

This clonotype has a single count. This chain connects TRBV2 to TRBJ1-1; possible D gene TRBD1, 6 bases. Looked up from germline, CDR1 is SNHLY and CDR2 is FYNNEI. This CDR3 has 15 residues. V was pared by 4 bases and J by 1 base, with 13 bases between. This CDR3 reads CASSAGEGGNTEAFF. The DNA of the CDR3 is TGTGCCAGCAGTGCGGGGGAGGGGGGGAACACTGAAGCTTTCTTT.

Many counts were recorded for this clonotype. The chain is built from TRBV12-3 or TRBV12-4 and TRBJ1-2; no clear D. V was cut by 6 bases and J by 4 bases, with 9 bases left in between. The CDR3 length is 12 residues. The CDR3 nucleotides are TGTGCCAGCAGCACAGCAGGCTATGGCTACACCTTC. Its translation is CASSTAGYGYTF.